The 27 T cell receptor beta chains below all came from one sample that was sequenced in a study of cytomegalovirus exposure and HLA in healthy donors. Primers: 60 Vbeta forward and 13 Jbeta reverse. Profiling relied on immunoSEQ multiplex PCR, and the TCRdb table lists in-frame clones only, not all of them. This listing includes some 120,000 clones. Sequencing input: PBMCs. These receptors were collected from a woman aged 55-70 years in good health and CMV-seronegative.

The chain links TRBV5-5 to TRBJ2-3, with D perhaps TRBD1 (5 bases). V lost 4 bases and J lost 0, with 9 bases in between. The length of the CDR3 is 14 residues. The germline V gene encodes CDR1 SGHKS and CDR2 YYEKEE (reference sequence). The CDR3 DNA follows: TGTGCCAGCAGCGAAAGGGGTAGCACAGATACGCAGTATTTT. Protein: CASSERGSTDTQYF.

The V call is TRBV30, the J call TRBJ2-7, with 12 nucleotides matching TRBD2. The V gene end was trimmed by 1 base and the J gene end by 5 bases; junction bases not matched to a gene: 9. Germline-derived CDR1 and CDR2 are GTSNPN and SVGIG (reference sequence). CDR3 length: 16 amino acids. As DNA, the CDR3 is TGTGCCTGGAGTGGTACCGGGACTAGCGGGTTCCACGAGCAGTACTTC. It is translated as CAWSGTGTSGFHEQYF.

The chain couples TRBV27 to TRBJ2-7, with 7 bases identical to TRBD1. Germline V lookup: CDR1 MNHEY, CDR2 SMNVEV (reference sequence). The CDR3 contains 12 residues. Losses at the gene ends were 5 bases for V and 5 bases for J; bases not matched to a gene: 3. The DNA of the CDR3 is TGTGCCAGCAGTAGACAGGGCCACGAGCAGTACTTC. The encoded protein is CASSRQGHEQYF.

V usage is TRBV27 and J usage is TRBJ2-3, with TRBD2 identical over 10 bases. The ends lost 2 bases at V and 1 base at J; junction bases unmatched: 3. The CDR3 is made up of 16 amino acids. Germline V gene sequence: CDR1 MNHEY, CDR2 SMNVEV (reference sequence). The CDR3 sequence: CASSLLAGDGTDTQYF. Here the CDR3 DNA reads TGTGCCAGCAGTTTACTAGCGGGAGATGGCACAGATACGCAGTATTTT.

The rearrangement links TRBV4-2 to TRBJ2-2; TRBD2 aligns across 12 bases. This CDR3 has 16 amino acids. Unmatched junction bases numbered 4, after V lost 3 bases and J lost 5 bases. Per the germline V gene, CDR1 is LGHNA and CDR2 is YNFKEQ. This CDR3 reads CASSQETSGRTGELFF. CDR3 DNA sequence: TGTGCCAGCAGCCAGGAAACTAGCGGGAGGACCGGGGAGCTGTTTTTT.

This rearrangement joins TRBV10-3 to TRBJ2-2, with D tentatively TRBD2 (6 bases). Trimming took off 6 bases at V and 1 base at J, with 12 bases between the two ends. The germline V gene has CDR1 ENHRY and CDR2 SYGVKD. The CDR3 is 15 amino acids. The CDR3 DNA reads as TGTGCCATCAGAGGTAGCGGACTGAACACCGGGGAGCTGTTTTTT. It yields the protein CAIRGSGLNTGELFF.

The J gene is TRBJ2-2, the V gene TRBV9, with TRBD2 matching 13 bases. Germline V CDR1 and CDR2: SGDLS, YYNGEE. The CDR3 spans 17 residues. V lost 4 bases and J lost 2; bases outside the gene matches: 5. The DNA of the CDR3 is TGTGCCAGCAGCCCTCGGACTAGCGGGGGCAACACCGGGGAGCTGTTTTTT. It is translated as CASSPRTSGGNTGELFF.

V is TRBV18 and J is TRBJ1-1, with D possibly TRBD1 on 5 matching bases. CDR3 length: 13 amino acids. Germline V CDR1 and CDR2: KGHSH, LQKENI. Trimming removed 6 bases at V and 8 bases at J, with 16 bases between. CDR3 nucleotides: TGTGCCAGCTCCCCCGGGGGGGAGGTGGAAGCTTTCTTT. Its protein product is CASSPGGEVEAFF.

CDR3 amino acids: CASSLEQGNSPLHF. CDR3 DNA: TGTGCCAGCAGCTTGGAACAGGGGAATTCACCCCTCCACTTT. This chain connects TRBV5-5 to TRBJ1-6, with 7 bases aligning to TRBD1. The CDR3 is made up of 14 amino acids. With 0 bases clipped from V and 7 bases from J, the junction kept 1 base outside the gene matches. CDR1 is SGHKS and CDR2 is YYEKEE in the germline V gene (reference sequence).

This chain connects TRBV5-1 to TRBJ2-6; 7 nucleotides line up with TRBD1. The germline gives CDR1 SGHRS, CDR2 YFSETQ. The trim removed 4 bases at V and 2 bases at J, leaving 12 bases unmatched. The CDR3 extends over 18 amino acids. The CDR3, as DNA: TGCGCCAGCAGCCCGGTATCGACAGGGACGGCTGGGGCCAACGTCCTGACTTTC. This translates into CASSPVSTGTAGANVLTF.

On this clone itself: Within the sample, other DNA sequences also encode this same CDR3. The gene calls are TRBV7-9 and TRBJ1-1; perhaps TRBD1 as D (5 bases). This CDR3 region has 12 residues. V was clipped by 1 base and J by 8 bases, with 8 bases between them. CDR1 is SEHNR, CDR2 FQNEAQ, per germline (reference sequence). This chain's CDR3 is CASSLGGAEAFF. The DNA of the CDR3 is TGTGCCAGCAGCTTAGGCGGGGCCGAAGCTTTCTTT.

The chain uses TRBV6-1 and TRBJ2-5, with TRBD2 matching 9 bases. CDR1 and CDR2 from the germline V gene are MNHNS and SASEGT. The CDR3 is made up of 15 amino acids. Trimming at V came to 6 bases and at J to 4 bases, leaving 9 bases not matched to a gene. The CDR3: CASRSVAGGGETQYF. The CDR3, as DNA: TGTGCCAGCAGGAGTGTGGCGGGGGGGGGAGAGACCCAGTACTTC.

The gene calls are TRBV15 and TRBJ2-2; D is unclear. CDR3 length equals 13 residues. CDR1 is LNHNV and CDR2 is YYDKDF in the germline V gene (reference sequence). V lost 3 bases and J 5 bases, leaving 7 bases between the germline ends. CDR3 loop: CATSRGDTGELFF. In DNA form, the CDR3 reads TGTGCCACCAGCAGGGGCGATACCGGGGAGCTGTTTTTT.

The rearrangement joins TRBV10-3 to TRBJ1-2; D is unresolved. Per germline, CDR1 ENHRY and CDR2 SYGVKD. V dropped 3 bases and J dropped 3 bases, with 8 bases sitting between them. The CDR3 is made up of 13 amino acids. The CDR3 DNA is TGTGCCATCAGTGAACGGGGTGACTATGGCTACACCTTC. Protein product: CAISERGDYGYTF.

The rearrangement joins TRBV7-6 to TRBJ2-5; 11 bases fit TRBD2. Germline-derived CDR1 and CDR2 are SGHVS and FNYEAQ. The CDR3 runs to 15 residues. The trim removed 3 bases at V and 5 bases at J, leaving 5 bases unmatched. CDR3 sequence (DNA): TGTGCCAGCAGCTTCGGGCTAGCGGGAGGTGAGACCCAGTACTTC. Its protein is CASSFGLAGGETQYF.

The V and J genes are TRBV7-9 and TRBJ1-1, with D hard to call. Trimming pared 8 bases from V and 3 bases from J, leaving 13 bases between. The CDR3 spans 13 residues. The germline V gene has CDR1 SEHNR and CDR2 FQNEAQ (reference sequence). The DNA for the CDR3 is TGTGCCAGCCACACCGCTCTGGACACTGAAGCTTTCTTT. Its translation is CASHTALDTEAFF.

This chain joins TRBV18 and TRBJ1-4; 9 bases map to TRBD1. The CDR3 loop spans 16 amino acids. CDR1 is KGHSH, CDR2 LQKENI, per germline. After removal of 2 bases from V and 8 bases from J, the junction contained 9 bases not matched to a gene. The CDR3 region is CASSPKTGGSSEKLFF. The CDR3 coding sequence is TGTGCCAGCTCACCAAAGACAGGGGGGTCAAGCGAAAAACTGTTTTTT. Together with reference TRBV18 and TRBJ1-4, the CDR3 gives the full variable domain: NAGVMQNPRHLVRRRGQEARLRCSPMKGHSHVYWYRQLPEEGLKFMVYLQKENIIDESGMPKERFSAEFPKEGPSILRIQQVVRGDSAAYFCASSPKTGGSSEKLFFGSGTQLSVL.

The chain employs TRBV2 and TRBJ1-5; 7 nucleotides line up with TRBD1. Germline V CDR1 and CDR2: SNHLY, FYNNEI. This CDR3 is built from 15 residues. V lost 3 bases, J lost 6 bases, and 8 bases stayed unmatched. The CDR3 protein is CASSELTGAGQPQHF. Here the CDR3 DNA reads TGTGCCAGCAGTGAGCTCACAGGGGCCGGTCAGCCCCAGCATTTT. The entire variable domain, with the rest obtained from reference TRBV2 and TRBJ1-5, is as follows: EPEVTQTPSHQVTQMGQEVILRCVPISNHLYFYWYRQILGQKVEFLVSFYNNEISEKSEIFDDQFSVERPDGSNFTLKIRSTKLEDSAMYFCASSELTGAGQPQHFGDGTRLSIL.

J is TRBJ2-5 and V is TRBV4-1, with TRBD2 matching 8 bases. V lost 0 bases to trimming and J lost 1 base; unmatched junction nucleotides: 7. The CDR3 is 17 amino acids. Germline CDR1 is MGHRA and CDR2 is YSYEKL. CDR3 residues: CASSQDRNLAGQETQYF. CDR3 DNA sequence: TGCGCCAGCAGCCAAGATCGGAACCTAGCGGGCCAAGAGACCCAGTACTTC.

The rearrangement joins TRBV6-5 to TRBJ1-1; 7 nucleotides align to TRBD1. Germline trimming cut 6 bases from V and 8 bases from J; bases unmatched to any gene: 3. This CDR3 contains 11 residues. Germline V gene data show CDR1 as MNHEY and CDR2 as SVGAGI. The CDR3 DNA reads TGTGCCAGCAGATTGACAGGGGAAGCTTTCTTT. Protein: CASRLTGEAFF.

The V and J genes are TRBV30 and TRBJ1-3; D gene unclear. Trimming removed 5 bases from V and 0 bases from J, with 11 bases in between. Germline V gives CDR1 GTSNPN, CDR2 SVGIG (reference sequence). This CDR3 has 14 residues. CDR3 DNA: TGTGCCTGGGTCAAGAGTCGCTCTGGAAACACCATATATTTT. Translating gives CAWVKSRSGNTIYF.

This chain uses TRBV28 with TRBJ1-2; 9 nucleotides align to TRBD1. The CDR3 sequence is 17 residues long. Germline lookup yields CDR1 MDHEN and CDR2 SYDVKM. Trimming at V came to 6 bases and at J to 1 base, leaving 12 bases not matched to a gene. The CDR3 loop reads CASSPPGQGFLNYGYTF. The CDR3 DNA follows: TGTGCCAGCAGCCCTCCGGGACAGGGCTTCCTTAACTATGGCTACACCTTC.

V gene TRBV11-2 combines with J gene TRBJ2-3; possibly TRBD2 for D (7 bases). Trimming shortened V by 5 bases and J by 4 bases, and 16 bases separated the two germline ends. CDR1 and CDR2 (germline): SGHAT, FQNNGV. This CDR3 is 15 amino acids long. CDR3 sequence reads: CASSANPGGPDTQYF. DNA of the CDR3: TGTGCCAGCAGCGCTAATCCGGGGGGCCCAGATACGCAGTATTTT. Full variable domain (remainder filled in from reference TRBV11-2 and TRBJ2-3): EAGVAQSPRYKIIEKRQSVAFWCNPISGHATLYWYQQILGQGPKLLIQFQNNGVVDDSQLPKDRFSAERLKGVDSTLKIQPAKLEDSAVYLCASSANPGGPDTQYFGPGTRLTVL.

V usage is TRBV7-2 and J usage is TRBJ2-1, with 10 bases identical to TRBD1. After removal of 6 bases from V and 4 bases from J, the junction contained 6 bases not matched to a gene. Germline V CDR1 and CDR2: SGHTA, FQGNSA. The CDR3 loop spans 15 amino acids. DNA of the CDR3: TGTGCCAGCAGTTCGGACAGGGGGAATTACAATGAGCAGTTCTTC. Amino acids: CASSSDRGNYNEQFF.

Regarding this clone: Germline is not matched at one junction end, which may reflect a read error. The same CDR3 arises from other DNA sequences in this sample as well. The rearrangement links TRBV4-1 to TRBJ2-7; 7 bases map to TRBD2. CDR3 length: 11 residues. Germline CDR1 MGHRA, CDR2 YSYEKL. The DNA for the CDR3 is TGTGCCAGCAGCCAAGCGGGGGAGCAGTACTTC. Amino acids: CASSQAGEQYF.

This chain links TRBV5-4 with TRBJ2-7, with 7 bases fitting TRBD1. V shed 4 bases and J 7 bases; nucleotides not matched to a gene: 5. The CDR3 sequence is 12 residues long. Germline CDR1 reads SGHNT; CDR2 reads YYREEE (reference sequence). The CDR3 protein is CASSLTGEEQYF. CDR3 nucleotides: TGTGCCAGCAGCCTCACAGGGGAAGAGCAGTACTTC.

This chain uses TRBV18 with TRBJ1-5; tentative D call: TRBD1 (5 bases). V gave up 1 base and J gave up 3 bases, with 7 bases separating them. The CDR3 has 14 residues. Germline V gives CDR1 KGHSH, CDR2 LQKENI. The CDR3 region has the DNA TGTGCCAGCTCACCACAAGGGGACAATCAGCCCCAGCATTTT. Protein product: CASSPQGDNQPQHF.